This entry lists 16 T cell receptor beta chains sequenced from one sample in a study of blood T cell repertoires in COVID-19. TCRdb keeps only in-frame clones here, not all; method: immunoSEQ multiplex PCR. The sample lists fewer than 20,000 clones; 70% to 90% were seen once. What was sequenced was peripheral blood. These receptors were taken from a man in his sixties or seventies in a cohort sampled during active COVID-19.

This clone was seen a single time. V and J are TRBV28 and TRBJ2-3; 8 positions match TRBD2. There are 15 residues in the CDR3. Germline V lookup: CDR1 MDHEN, CDR2 SYDVKM. The ends lost 5 bases at V and 0 bases at J; junction bases unmatched: 4. CDR3 coding DNA: TGTGCCAGCAGTCAACTAGCGGCTAGCACAGATACGCAGTATTTT. Translated, it gives CASSQLAASTDTQYF.

This chain connects TRBV7-8 to TRBJ2-2; 9 bases line up with TRBD2. Trimming removed 5 bases from V and 2 bases from J; junction bases left unmatched: 3. The CDR3 is made up of 15 amino acids. CDR1 and CDR2 (germline): SGHVS, FQNEAQ. CDR3: CASSTLAGNTGELFF. The DNA of the CDR3 is TGTGCCAGCAGCACCCTAGCGGGAAACACCGGGGAGCTGTTTTTT.

The genes are TRBV27 and TRBJ2-3, with D possibly being TRBD2 (5 bases). From germline, CDR1 is MNHEY and CDR2 SMNVEV (reference sequence). The CDR3 contains 14 residues. V lost 3 bases, J lost 1 base, and 8 bases lay in between. This CDR3 reads CASSFEGGTDTQYF. The CDR3 DNA follows: TGTGCCAGCAGTTTCGAGGGAGGCACAGATACGCAGTATTTT.

This clone appeared a single time. The V call is TRBV28, the J call TRBJ2-3; perhaps TRBD2 as D (6 bases). The CDR3 has 14 residues. V lost 2 bases, J lost 5 bases, and 11 bases lay in between. In germline, CDR1 is MDHEN, CDR2 SYDVKM. This chain's CDR3 is CASSLRELRDTQYF. CDR3 nucleotide sequence: TGTGCCAGCAGTTTACGGGAGCTAAGAGATACGCAGTATTTT.

J is TRBJ1-4 and V is TRBV3-1 (or the pseudogene TRBV3-2); D not resolved. CDR3 size: 14 residues. Germline CDR1 and CDR2: LGHDT and YNNKEL (reference sequence). The V end lost 0 bases, the J end lost 10 bases, and 12 bases lay between the germline ends. Here the CDR3 reads CASSQDRSSGKLFF. The CDR3 DNA is TGTGCCAGCAGCCAAGATCGGAGCTCGGGAAAACTGTTTTTT.

The V call is TRBV5-1, the J call TRBJ2-2; 8 nucleotides match TRBD1. The junction had 1 base not matched to a gene; V was cut back by 2 bases and J by 1 base. The CDR3 spans 15 residues. Germline CDR1 is SGHRS and CDR2 is YFSETQ. DNA for the CDR3: TGCGCCAGCAGCTTCGGACAGGGGAACACCGGGGAGCTGTTTTTT. It specifies CASSFGQGNTGELFF. Together with reference TRBV5-1 and TRBJ2-2, the CDR3 gives the full variable domain: KAGVTQTPRYLIKTRGQQVTLSCSPISGHRSVSWYQQTPGQGLQFLFEYFSETQRNKGNFPGRFSGRQFSNSRSEMNVSTLELGDSALYLCASSFGQGNTGELFFGEGSRLTVL.

The chain carries TRBV25-1 and TRBJ2-1, with unresolved D. The CDR3 has 14 residues. Trimming took off 1 base at V and 10 bases at J, with 14 bases between the two ends. The V gene's germline CDR1 is MGHDK and CDR2 SYGVNS. In DNA form, the CDR3 reads TGTGCCAGCAGTGAATCCCCCGACACTCCCGAGCAGTTCTTC. It codes for CASSESPDTPEQFF. Full variable domain (missing parts from reference TRBV25-1 and TRBJ2-1): EADIYQTPRYLVIGTGKKITLECSQTMGHDKMYWYQQDPGMELHLIHYSYGVNSTEKGDLSSESTVSRIRTEHFPLTLESARPSHTSQYLCASSESPDTPEQFFGPGTRLTVL.

The chain is built from TRBV7-3 and TRBJ2-1; TRBD2 agrees at 9 bases. The CDR3 has 20 residues. The V and J ends lost 6 bases and 0 bases, in that order; junction bases with no gene match: 18. In germline, CDR1 is SGHTA, CDR2 FQGTGA. The CDR3 DNA is TGTGCCAGCAGGGCGATAGCGGGAGACCCACCCTTGAGCTCCTACAATGAGCAGTTCTTC. This translates into CASRAIAGDPPLSSYNEQFF.

This clone is labeled medium-sized. The V and J genes are TRBV5-5 and TRBJ2-7; D unclear. CDR1 and CDR2 (germline): SGHKS, YYEKEE (reference sequence). The CDR3 length is 14 residues. V lost 0 bases, J lost 2 bases, and 9 bases lay in between. CDR3 residues: CASSLAAGTYEQYF. CDR3 sequence (DNA): TGTGCCAGCAGCTTGGCCGCTGGCACCTACGAGCAGTACTTC.

This rearrangement joins TRBV3-1 (or the pseudogene TRBV3-2) to TRBJ1-1; the D is unclear. The CDR3 length is 17 residues. V shed 0 bases and J shed 1 base, with 15 bases lying between them. Germline CDR1 is LGHDT and CDR2 is YNNKEL (reference sequence). CDR3 bases: TGTGCCAGCAGCCAAGACTTACCCTCGGGAGGGAACACTGAAGCTTTCTTT. Translating gives CASSQDLPSGGNTEAFF.

The chain has TRBV6-5 and TRBJ2-3; 11 bases map to TRBD2. The V gene's germline CDR1 is MNHEY and CDR2 SVGAGI. The CDR3 loop spans 14 amino acids. V shed 7 bases, J shed 2 bases, and the junction held 2 bases outside the gene matches. The CDR3 sequence: CASKTSGATDTQYF. The CDR3 DNA is TGTGCCAGCAAGACTAGCGGGGCCACAGATACGCAGTATTTT.

The chain recombines TRBV9 with TRBJ2-7; weak D call: TRBD1 (5 bases). V lost 3 bases and J lost 5, with 18 bases in between. Looked up from germline, CDR1 is SGDLS and CDR2 is YYNGEE. There are 15 residues in the CDR3. CDR3: CASSANTGLGDEQYF. The CDR3 nucleotides read TGTGCCAGCAGCGCAAACACAGGTTTAGGGGACGAGCAGTACTTC.

V is TRBV5-6 and J is TRBJ2-5, with 10 bases matching TRBD2. CDR1 and CDR2 (germline): SGHDT, YYEEEE. After removal of 4 bases from V and 5 bases from J, the junction contained 11 bases not matched to a gene. The CDR3 is made up of 16 amino acids. Here the CDR3 reads CASSLSSLAGRETQYF. The CDR3 DNA reads as TGTGCCAGCAGCCTATCTTCACTAGCGGGAAGGGAGACCCAGTACTTC.

The V call is TRBV5-1, the J call TRBJ2-2; 7 nucleotides match TRBD2. Germline CDR1 and CDR2: SGHRS and YFSETQ. V gave up 6 bases and J gave up 7 bases; unmatched junction bases: 15. The CDR3 runs to 16 residues. The CDR3 loop reads CASNLAGGGRGGELFF. The DNA for the CDR3 is TGCGCCAGCAACCTCGCCGGGGGAGGGCGCGGCGGGGAGCTGTTTTTT.

The chain carries TRBV29-1 and TRBJ1-4; 7 nucleotides line up with TRBD1. CDR1 and CDR2 (germline): SQVTM, ANQGSEA. The V segment lost 5 bases and the J segment 6 bases; nucleotides outside the gene matches: 3. The CDR3 runs 12 residues. CDR3 protein: CSVSGGDEKLFF. CDR3 in DNA: TGCAGCGTTTCAGGGGGTGATGAAAAACTGTTTTTT.

The rearrangement links TRBV18 to TRBJ2-1, with TRBD2 matching over 9 bases. Germline trimming cut 3 bases from V and 2 bases from J; bases unmatched to any gene: 8. This CDR3 has 17 residues. CDR1 and CDR2 (germline): KGHSH, LQKENI. CDR3 region: CASSPNVAGETYNEQFF. The CDR3 nucleotides read TGTGCCAGCTCACCTAATGTAGCGGGAGAGACCTACAATGAGCAGTTCTTC.